A selection of T cell receptor beta chains follows, all from one sample in a study of CD8 T cells in Susac syndrome. TCRdb reanalysed the immunoSEQ multiplex PCR reads using MiXCR and keeps one entry per CDR3 protein. The table shows 160,000 or so distinct CDR3 sequences, with roughly 93% occurring only once. What was sequenced was CD4+ T cells from PBMCs. The source is a human donor in good health. The CDR3 runs from the conserved cysteine through the conserved F or W. Each record gives: CDR3 protein, CDR3 DNA, CDR3 length, D gene, V gene, clone size, J gene. The D gene is left open where the match is weak. Where a row states a size, it is once, few, many or the class of an expanded clone; other rows omit it.

CDR3aa: CASSPMIHQPQHF
CDR3nt: TGTGCCAGCAGCCCAATGATCCATCAGCCCCAGCATTTT
len: 13
d_gene: .
v_gene: TRBV3-1
abundance: .
j_gene: TRBJ1-5

CDR3aa: CASRSGGEETQYF
CDR3nt: TGTGCCAGTAGGTCGGGCGGGGAAGAGACCCAGTACTTC
len: 13
d_gene: .
v_gene: TRBV19
abundance: few
j_gene: TRBJ2-5

CDR3aa: CASSSGRRGYTF
CDR3nt: TGTGCCAGCAGTTCCGGAAGGCGGGGCTACACCTTC
len: 12
d_gene: .
v_gene: TRBV27
abundance: .
j_gene: TRBJ1-2

CDR3aa: CASSQLGTSGGSQYF
CDR3nt: TGTGCCAGCAGCCAATTGGGGACTAGCGGGGGGTCCCAGTACTTC
len: 15
d_gene: TRBD2
v_gene: TRBV3-1
abundance: .
j_gene: TRBJ2-5

CDR3aa: CASSQPQAGTGELFF
CDR3nt: TGTGCCAGCAGCCAACCTCAAGCCGGCACCGGGGAGCTGTTTTTT
len: 15
d_gene: .
v_gene: TRBV3-1
abundance: .
j_gene: TRBJ2-2

CDR3aa: CASSQDPGLAGTLKAKNIQYF
CDR3nt: TGTGCCAGCAGCCAAGATCCCGGACTAGCGGGGACACTTAAAGCCAAAAACATTCAGTACTTC
len: 21
d_gene: TRBD2
v_gene: TRBV4-2
abundance: .
j_gene: TRBJ2-4

CDR3aa: CASSQDDELASTGELFF
CDR3nt: TGCGCCAGCAGCCAAGATGACGAACTAGCGTCCACCGGGGAGCTGTTTTTT
len: 17
d_gene: TRBD2
v_gene: TRBV4-1
abundance: .
j_gene: TRBJ2-2

CDR3aa: CASTPGGAGGPEQFF
CDR3nt: TGTGCCAGCACCCCCGGTGGAGCGGGGGGGCCTGAGCAGTTCTTC
len: 15
d_gene: TRBD2
v_gene: TRBV7-2
abundance: .
j_gene: TRBJ2-1

CDR3aa: CASSLNGKASETQYF
CDR3nt: TGTGCCAGCAGCTTAAATGGTAAAGCATCCGAGACCCAGTACTTC
len: 15
d_gene: .
v_gene: TRBV7-3
abundance: .
j_gene: TRBJ2-5

CDR3aa: CSAPRGGNTEVFF
CDR3nt: TGCAGTGCTCCCCGGGGAGGAAACACTGAAGTTTTCTTT
len: 13
d_gene: .
v_gene: TRBV20-1
abundance: .
j_gene: TRBJ1-1

CDR3aa: CASSLVAGETQYF
CDR3nt: TGCGCCAGCAGCTTGGTAGCGGGGGAGACCCAGTACTTC
len: 13
d_gene: TRBD2
v_gene: TRBV5-1
abundance: .
j_gene: TRBJ2-5

CDR3aa: CASMTRSQGEQYF
CDR3nt: TGTGCCAGCATGACACGGTCACAGGGGGAGCAGTACTTC
len: 13
d_gene: TRBD1
v_gene: TRBV12-3/TRBV12-4
abundance: .
j_gene: TRBJ2-7

CDR3aa: CASTAGRNYGYTF
CDR3nt: TGTGCCAGCACTGCAGGGAGGAACTATGGCTACACCTTC
len: 13
d_gene: .
v_gene: TRBV6-4
abundance: .
j_gene: TRBJ1-2

CDR3aa: CASSATTMNTEAFF
CDR3nt: TGTGCCAGCAGCGCGACAACTATGAACACTGAAGCTTTCTTT
len: 14
d_gene: .
v_gene: TRBV9
abundance: once
j_gene: TRBJ1-1

CDR3aa: CASSSVAGGAEQYF
CDR3nt: TGTGCCAGCAGCTCAGTAGCGGGGGGGGCTGAGCAGTACTTC
len: 14
d_gene: TRBD2
v_gene: TRBV7-8
abundance: .
j_gene: TRBJ2-7

CDR3aa: CASSPGTGGVTEAFF
CDR3nt: TGTGCCAGCAGCCCGGGGACAGGGGGCGTCACTGAAGCTTTCTTT
len: 15
d_gene: TRBD1
v_gene: TRBV3-1
abundance: .
j_gene: TRBJ1-1

CDR3aa: CASSWRGREQYF
CDR3nt: TGTGCCAGCAGCTGGAGGGGGAGAGAGCAGTACTTC
len: 12
d_gene: .
v_gene: TRBV7-2
abundance: .
j_gene: TRBJ2-7

CDR3aa: CSGVDDRGLGSTEAFF
CDR3nt: TGCAGCGGGGTGGATGACAGGGGGTTAGGGAGCACTGAAGCTTTCTTT
len: 16
d_gene: TRBD1
v_gene: TRBV29-1
abundance: .
j_gene: TRBJ1-1

CDR3aa: CSVDAARSYNEQFF
CDR3nt: TGCAGCGTTGATGCCGCTAGATCCTACAATGAGCAGTTCTTC
len: 14
d_gene: .
v_gene: TRBV29-1
abundance: .
j_gene: TRBJ2-1

CDR3aa: CASSFAGSGANVLTF
CDR3nt: TGTGCCAGCAGCTTCGCGGGCTCTGGGGCCAACGTCCTGACTTTC
len: 15
d_gene: .
v_gene: TRBV5-4
abundance: .
j_gene: TRBJ2-6

CDR3aa: CASMARGNSPLHF
CDR3nt: TGTGCCAGTATGGCCAGGGGGAATTCACCCCTCCACTTT
len: 13
d_gene: TRBD1
v_gene: TRBV19
abundance: .
j_gene: TRBJ1-6

CDR3aa: CSAPTGAITDTQYF
CDR3nt: TGCAGCGCCCCGACAGGGGCGATCACAGATACGCAGTATTTT
len: 14
d_gene: TRBD1
v_gene: TRBV29-1
abundance: .
j_gene: TRBJ2-3

CDR3aa: CSATDTNPYEQYF
CDR3nt: TGCAGCGCCACGGACACGAACCCTTACGAGCAGTACTTC
len: 13
d_gene: .
v_gene: TRBV29-1
abundance: .
j_gene: TRBJ2-7

CDR3aa: CASSHWGLNTEAFF
CDR3nt: TGTGCCAGCAGCCACTGGGGCTTAAACACTGAAGCTTTCTTT
len: 14
d_gene: .
v_gene: TRBV3-1
abundance: .
j_gene: TRBJ1-1

CDR3aa: CASSSLDGWGTYNSPLHF
CDR3nt: TGTGCCAGCAGCTCGTTGGACGGTTGGGGGACTTATAATTCACCCCTCCACTTT
len: 18
d_gene: .
v_gene: TRBV27
abundance: .
j_gene: TRBJ1-6

CDR3aa: CASALGQGQPQHF
CDR3nt: TGTGCCAGCGCCCTCGGGCAGGGTCAGCCCCAGCATTTT
len: 13
d_gene: .
v_gene: TRBV7-3
abundance: .
j_gene: TRBJ1-5

CDR3aa: CASRLSTGGDTEAFF
CDR3nt: TGTGCCAGCCGACTATCCACAGGAGGCGACACTGAAGCTTTCTTT
len: 15
d_gene: .
v_gene: TRBV6-5
abundance: once
j_gene: TRBJ1-1

CDR3aa: CASEGNYGYTF
CDR3nt: TGTGCCTCTGAGGGGAACTATGGCTACACCTTC
len: 11
d_gene: .
v_gene: TRBV2
abundance: .
j_gene: TRBJ1-2